The clone carrying this T cell receptor beta chain was recorded once. Antigen unknown. Once extracted for a subset, genomic DNA was divided evenly among several immunoSEQ plates. Sequenced by immunoSEQ multiplex PCR; TCRdb stores in-frame clones only, minus some. Among approximately 2,300,000 clones listed, roughly 90% were seen once. Trimming stripped 3 bases from V and 2 bases from J, with 17 bases between. In germline, CDR1 is MNHEY, CDR2 SMNVEV (reference sequence). The CDR3 is made up of 18 amino acids. This entry belongs to a study of shared clonotypes between healthy human individuals. On the study more broadly: Two women and a few men aged 18 to 49 made up the donors.

Study observations and caveats: Researchers sampled blood only, noting tissue repertoires likely differ. The study generally estimated greater richness for naive than memory subsets.

Input material: naive CD4+ T cells from PBMCs. The sample's subset: CD45RA+ positively selected. The TCR was taken from a man aged 18-30 years in good health. Some clones in this sample may be carry-over from other donors' samples. This sequence joins TRBV27 and TRBJ2-6; no definite D call. The CDR3 loop is CASSFDGPGRTGANVLTF. CDR3 DNA: TGTGCCAGCAGTTTTGACGGCCCCGGGCGAACTGGGGCCAACGTCCTGACTTTC.